This T cell receptor (beta chain) originates from a study of identifying expanded T cells in peripheral blood. Findings and caveats of the study: Across healthy donors, higher total template counts meant significantly greater roughly two-week count variance. Technical replicates showed approximately 1.2 changed clones; two weeks 15 to 20; four weeks 19.

The method was immunoSEQ multiplex PCR; TCRdb's version includes in-frame clones alone and lacks a portion of them. The sample yields around 94,000 clones, around 88% seen once. Comment on this clone: Antigen unknown.

During the collection period, no donor immune events like infections were recorded. Germline V CDR1 and CDR2: MNHNS, SASEGT. The length of the CDR3 is 12 residues. The V and J ends lost 10 bases and 4 bases respectively, with 13 bases between them. The clonotype originates from a person aged 18-70 years in good health. V is TRBV6-1 and J is TRBJ1-2, with D unresolved. What was sequenced was blood. CDR3 sequence reads: CATRYTGYGYTF. For the CDR3, the DNA is TGTGCCACCCGATATACTGGCTATGGCTACACCTTC.